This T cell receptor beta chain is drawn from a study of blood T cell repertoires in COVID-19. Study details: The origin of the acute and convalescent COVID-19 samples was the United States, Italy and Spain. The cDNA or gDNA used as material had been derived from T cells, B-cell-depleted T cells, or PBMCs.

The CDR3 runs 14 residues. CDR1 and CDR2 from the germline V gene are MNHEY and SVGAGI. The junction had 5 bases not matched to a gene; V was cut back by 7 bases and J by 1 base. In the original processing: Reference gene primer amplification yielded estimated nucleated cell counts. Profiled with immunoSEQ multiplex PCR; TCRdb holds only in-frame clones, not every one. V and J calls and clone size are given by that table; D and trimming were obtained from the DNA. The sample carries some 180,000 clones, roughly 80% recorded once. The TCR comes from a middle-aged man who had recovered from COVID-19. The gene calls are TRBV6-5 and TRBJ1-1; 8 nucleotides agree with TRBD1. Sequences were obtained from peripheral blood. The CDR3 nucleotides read TGTGCCAGCATCAGGGGGCTCGGGAACACTGAAGCTTTCTTT. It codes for CASIRGLGNTEAFF.